The source of this TCR beta chain is a study of blood T cell repertoires in COVID-19 (dated by TCRdb to 2018 to 2021). The study in broad terms: Samples from collaborators originated in the United States, Italy and Spain and spanned both the acute and convalescent phases of COVID-19. The material from the prospective study consisted of cDNA or gDNA derived from T cells, B-cell-depleted T cells, or PBMCs. Subjects who had been exposed to COVID-19, were actively infected with it, or had recovered from it provided the deeply sampled blood TCRbeta repertoires that made up the dataset. A freely available public database, intended as a resource for researchers studying the immune response to SARS-CoV-2, is where the repertoires were released. The samples were drawn from two sources: the first 160 participants of the ongoing ImmuneRACE study, and 1,254 subjects contributed by 6 global collaborators. The sample metadata nearly always contained a de-identified subject ID, COVID-19 status, age in years and sex. Where available, HLA class I and class II types were taken from metadata supplied by the sample provider and were not determined by assay-based typing.

TCRbeta CDR3 regions were amplified from genomic DNA using the immunoSEQ Assay, a bias-controlled multiplex PCR. As for how the authors treated the data: The number of nucleated cells in each sample was estimated by amplification of reference gene primers within the assay. To quantify the absolute abundance of each unique TCRbeta CDR3 rearrangement, sequence reads were collapsed and filtered. For each sample, productive Simpson clonality was calculated as the square root of Simpson's diversity index across productive rearrangements. The table was pulled from immuneACCESS by TCRdb, which kept in-frame rearrangements only. Such tables lose some clones; where checked, under half of the loss comes from unresolved V genes, and the rest has no known cause. V and J calls plus clone size are reproduced from that table; the DNA served to infer D and trimming. Within this sample are nearly 40,000 clones, with roughly 82% of them counted one time only. The top ten hold 13% to 15% of the sample.

Collaborating institutions collected whole blood in K2EDTA tubes following their own protocols. For TCRbeta analysis, collaborators shipped samples as frozen whole blood, isolated PBMCs, or DNA extracted from either of those sample types. Taken from cysteine to phenylalanine, the CDR3 has 15 residues. The retained sequence is limited to the CDR3, 45 bases, with the frame set at the first base. Via the germline V gene, CDR1 is SGHNT and CDR2 YENEEA. Trimmed from V: 4 bases; trimmed from J: 7 bases; junction bases lacking a gene match: 8. The paper's findings and limits, for the study overall: The quantity of clinical and demographic metadata differed by source and by participant and was supplied without curation.

On this clone itself: Its antigen specificity is not known. Qualities for individual bases were not recorded, and no much larger clone is one base off.

The receptor was derived from a man aged 45-60 years with active or convalescent COVID-19. The sequence joins TRBV11-3 to TRBJ2-2; 8 bases in the middle match TRBD1. The specimen was peripheral blood. The CDR3 protein is CASSSTGGVGGELFF. The sequence in DNA is TGTGCCAGCAGCTCCACAGGGGGAGTAGGCGGGGAGCTGTTTTTT.